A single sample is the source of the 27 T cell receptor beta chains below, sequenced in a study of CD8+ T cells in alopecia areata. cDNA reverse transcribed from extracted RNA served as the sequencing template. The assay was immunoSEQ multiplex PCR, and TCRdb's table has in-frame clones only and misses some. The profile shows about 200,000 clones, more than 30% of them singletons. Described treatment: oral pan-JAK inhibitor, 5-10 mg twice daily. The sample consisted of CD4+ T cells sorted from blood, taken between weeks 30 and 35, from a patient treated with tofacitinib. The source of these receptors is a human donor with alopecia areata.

The CDR3 loop is CASSVGLPPYEQYF. The CDR3 bases are TGCGCCAGCAGCGTGGGACTCCCTCCCTACGAGCAGTACTTC. The V call is TRBV5-1, the J call TRBJ2-7; D possibly corresponds to TRBD2 (6 bases). The CDR3 contains 14 residues. In germline, CDR1 is SGHRS, CDR2 YFSETQ. Trimming removed 4 bases from V and 2 bases from J, with 13 bases in between. The whole variable domain, remainder taken from reference TRBV5-1 and TRBJ2-7, is KAGVTQTPRYLIKTRGQQVTLSCSPISGHRSVSWYQQTPGQGLQFLFEYFSETQRNKGNFPGRFSGRQFSNSRSEMNVSTLELGDSALYLCASSVGLPPYEQYFGPGTRLTVT.

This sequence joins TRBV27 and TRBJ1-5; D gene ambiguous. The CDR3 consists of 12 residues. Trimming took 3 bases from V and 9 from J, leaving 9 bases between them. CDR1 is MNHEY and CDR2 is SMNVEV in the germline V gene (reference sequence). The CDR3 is CASSLGLGPQHF. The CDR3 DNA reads TGTGCCAGCAGTTTGGGTCTCGGGCCCCAGCATTTT.

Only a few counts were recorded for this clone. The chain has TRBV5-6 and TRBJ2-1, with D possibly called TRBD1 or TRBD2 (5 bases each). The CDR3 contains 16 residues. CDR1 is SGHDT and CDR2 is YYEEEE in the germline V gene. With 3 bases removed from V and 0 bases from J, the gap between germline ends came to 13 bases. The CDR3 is CASSWAGTDSYNEQFF. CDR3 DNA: TGTGCCAGCAGCTGGGCCGGGACGGACTCCTACAATGAGCAGTTCTTC.

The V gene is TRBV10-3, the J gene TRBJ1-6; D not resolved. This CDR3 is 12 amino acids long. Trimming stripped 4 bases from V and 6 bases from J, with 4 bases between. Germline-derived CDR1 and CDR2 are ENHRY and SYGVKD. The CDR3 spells CAISASNSPLHF. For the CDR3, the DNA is TGTGCCATCAGTGCTTCTAATTCACCCCTCCACTTT.

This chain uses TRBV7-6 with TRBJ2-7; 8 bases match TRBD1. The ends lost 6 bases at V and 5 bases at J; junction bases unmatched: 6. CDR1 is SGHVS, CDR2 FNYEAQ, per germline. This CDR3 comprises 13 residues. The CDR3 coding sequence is TGTGCCAGCAGGTTGACAGGGGTGAACGAGCAGTACTTC. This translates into CASRLTGVNEQYF.

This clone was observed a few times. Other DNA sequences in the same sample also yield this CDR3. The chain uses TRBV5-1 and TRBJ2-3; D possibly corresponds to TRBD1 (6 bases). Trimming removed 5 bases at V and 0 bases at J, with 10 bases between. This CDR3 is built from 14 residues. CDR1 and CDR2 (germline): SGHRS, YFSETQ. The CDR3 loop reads CASSLGQSTDTQYF. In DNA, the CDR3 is TGCGCCAGCAGTTTAGGACAGAGCACAGATACGCAGTATTTT.

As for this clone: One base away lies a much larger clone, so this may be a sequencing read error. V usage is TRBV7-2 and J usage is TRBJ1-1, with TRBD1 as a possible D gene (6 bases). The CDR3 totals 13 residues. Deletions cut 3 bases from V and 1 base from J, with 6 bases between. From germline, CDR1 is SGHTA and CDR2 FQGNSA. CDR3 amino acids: CASSLTGNTEAFF. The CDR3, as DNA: TGTGCCAGCAGCTTGACAGGGAACACTGAAGCTTTCTTT.

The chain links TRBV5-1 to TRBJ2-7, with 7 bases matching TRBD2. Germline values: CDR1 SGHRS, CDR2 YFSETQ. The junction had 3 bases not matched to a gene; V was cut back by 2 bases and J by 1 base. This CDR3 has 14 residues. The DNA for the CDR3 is TGCGCCAGCAGCTTCGGGGGAGGGTCCTACGAGCAGTACTTC. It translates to CASSFGGGSYEQYF.

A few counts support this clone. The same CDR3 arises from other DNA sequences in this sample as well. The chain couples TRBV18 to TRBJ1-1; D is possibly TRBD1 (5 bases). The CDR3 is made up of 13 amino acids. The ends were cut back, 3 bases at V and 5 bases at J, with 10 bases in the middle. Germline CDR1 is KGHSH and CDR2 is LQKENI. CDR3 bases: TGTGCCAGCTCACCTGGGGAGGGGACTGAAGCTTTCTTT. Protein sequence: CASSPGEGTEAFF.

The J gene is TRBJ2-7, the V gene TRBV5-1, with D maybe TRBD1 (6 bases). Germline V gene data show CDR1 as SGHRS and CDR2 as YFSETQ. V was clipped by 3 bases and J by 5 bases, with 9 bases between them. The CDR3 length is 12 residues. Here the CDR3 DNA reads TGCGCCAGCAGCTCCACAGGGAACGAGCAGTACTTC. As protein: CASSSTGNEQYF. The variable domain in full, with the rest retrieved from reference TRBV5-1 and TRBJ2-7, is KAGVTQTPRYLIKTRGQQVTLSCSPISGHRSVSWYQQTPGQGLQFLFEYFSETQRNKGNFPGRFSGRQFSNSRSEMNVSTLELGDSALYLCASSSTGNEQYFGPGTRLTVT.

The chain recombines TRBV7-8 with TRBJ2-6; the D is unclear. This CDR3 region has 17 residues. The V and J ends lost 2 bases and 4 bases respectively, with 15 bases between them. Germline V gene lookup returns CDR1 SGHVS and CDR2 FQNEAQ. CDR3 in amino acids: CASSLRVLVLGANVLTF. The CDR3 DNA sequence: TGTGCCAGCAGCTTACGGGTCCTGGTTTTGGGGGCCAACGTCCTGACTTTC. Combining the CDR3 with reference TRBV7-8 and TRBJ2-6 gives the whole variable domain GAGVSQSPRYKVAKRGQDVALRCDPISGHVSLFWYQQALGQGPEFLTYFQNEAQLDKSGLPSDRFFAERPEGSVSTLKIQRTQQEDSAVYLCASSLRVLVLGANVLTFGAGSRLTVL.

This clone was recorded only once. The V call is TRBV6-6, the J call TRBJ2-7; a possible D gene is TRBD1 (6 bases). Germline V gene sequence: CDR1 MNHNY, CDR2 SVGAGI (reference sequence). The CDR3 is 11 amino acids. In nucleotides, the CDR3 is TGTGCAACCAAGGGGGCCTACGAGCAGTACTTC. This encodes CATKGAYEQYF.

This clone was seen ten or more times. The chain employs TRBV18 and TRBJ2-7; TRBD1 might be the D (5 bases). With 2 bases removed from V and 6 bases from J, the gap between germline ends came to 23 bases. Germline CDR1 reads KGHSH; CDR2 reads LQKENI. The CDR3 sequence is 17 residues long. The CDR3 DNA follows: TGTGCCAGCTCACCATTCTTCCCAGGGAATAGGGTCGTCGAGCAGTACTTC. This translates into CASSPFFPGNRVVEQYF.

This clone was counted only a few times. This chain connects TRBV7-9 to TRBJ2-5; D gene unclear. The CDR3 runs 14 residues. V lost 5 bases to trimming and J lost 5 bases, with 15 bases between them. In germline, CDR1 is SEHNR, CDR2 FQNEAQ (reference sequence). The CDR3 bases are TGTGCCAGCAGCCTTAAGAGACTTGGGGAGACCCAGTACTTC. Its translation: CASSLKRLGETQYF. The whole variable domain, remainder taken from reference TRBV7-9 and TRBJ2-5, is DTGVSQNPRHKITKRGQNVTFRCDPISEHNRLYWYRQTLGQGPEFLTYFQNEAQLEKSRLLSDRFSAERPKGSFSTLEIQRTEQGDSAMYLCASSLKRLGETQYFGPGTRLLVL.

The CDR3 protein is CASSLGRRNTEAFF. For the CDR3, the DNA is TGTGCCAGCAGCTTGGGACGGCGGAACACTGAAGCTTTCTTT. The chain carries TRBV5-6 and TRBJ1-1; D is unresolved. V dropped 0 bases and J dropped 1 base, with 7 bases sitting between them. There are 14 residues in the CDR3. The V gene's germline CDR1 is SGHDT and CDR2 YYEEEE.

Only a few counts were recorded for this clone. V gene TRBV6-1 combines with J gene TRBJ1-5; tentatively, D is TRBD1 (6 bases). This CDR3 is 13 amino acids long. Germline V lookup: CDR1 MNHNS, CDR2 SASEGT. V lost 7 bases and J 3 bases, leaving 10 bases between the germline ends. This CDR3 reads CASTRQVNQPQHF. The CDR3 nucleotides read TGTGCCAGCACCCGACAGGTCAATCAGCCCCAGCATTTT.

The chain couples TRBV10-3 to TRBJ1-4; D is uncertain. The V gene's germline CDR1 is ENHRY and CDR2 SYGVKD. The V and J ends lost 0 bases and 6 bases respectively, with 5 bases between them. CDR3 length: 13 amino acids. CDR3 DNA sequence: TGTGCCATCAGTGAGTCGATGGATGAAAAACTGTTTTTT. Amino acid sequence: CAISESMDEKLFF.

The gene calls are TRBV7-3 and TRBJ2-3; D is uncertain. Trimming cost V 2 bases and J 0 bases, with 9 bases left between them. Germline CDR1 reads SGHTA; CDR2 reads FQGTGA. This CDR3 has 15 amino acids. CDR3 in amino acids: CASSLWGISTDTQYF. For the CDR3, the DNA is TGTGCCAGCAGCTTATGGGGTATCAGCACAGATACGCAGTATTTT.

CDR3 residues: CSAAELYEQYF. The DNA of the CDR3 is TGCAGTGCGGCGGAGCTCTACGAGCAGTACTTC. The chain couples TRBV20-1 to TRBJ2-7, with unresolved D. This CDR3 has 11 residues. Germline lookup yields CDR1 DFQATT and CDR2 SNEGSKA (reference sequence). The ends were cut back, 6 bases at V and 3 bases at J, with 9 bases in the middle.

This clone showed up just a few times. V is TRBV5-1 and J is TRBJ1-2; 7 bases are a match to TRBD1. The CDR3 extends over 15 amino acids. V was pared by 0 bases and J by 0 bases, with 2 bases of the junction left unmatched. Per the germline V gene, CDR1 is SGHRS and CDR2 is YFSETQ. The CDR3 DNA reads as TGCGCCAGCAGCTTGGGGGGGACAGCTAACTATGGCTACACCTTC. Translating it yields CASSLGGTANYGYTF.

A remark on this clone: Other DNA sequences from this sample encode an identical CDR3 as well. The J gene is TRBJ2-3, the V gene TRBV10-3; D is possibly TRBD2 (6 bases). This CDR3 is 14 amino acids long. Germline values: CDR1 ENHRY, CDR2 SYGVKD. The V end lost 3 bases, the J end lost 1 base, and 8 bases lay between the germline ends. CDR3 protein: CAISESGGTDTQYF. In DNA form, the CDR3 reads TGTGCCATCAGTGAATCGGGAGGCACAGATACGCAGTATTTT.

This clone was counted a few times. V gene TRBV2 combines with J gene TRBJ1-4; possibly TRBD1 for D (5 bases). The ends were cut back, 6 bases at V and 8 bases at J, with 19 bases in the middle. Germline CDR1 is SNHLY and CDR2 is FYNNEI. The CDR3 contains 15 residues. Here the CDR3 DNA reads TGTGCCAGCAGACGCGGACCCAGCGGGGACGAAAAACTGTTTTTT. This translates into CASRRGPSGDEKLFF.

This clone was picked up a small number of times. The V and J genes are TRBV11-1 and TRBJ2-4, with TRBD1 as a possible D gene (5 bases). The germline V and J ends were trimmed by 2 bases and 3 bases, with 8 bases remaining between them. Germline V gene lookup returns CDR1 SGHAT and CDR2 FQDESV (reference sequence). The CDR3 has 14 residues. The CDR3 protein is CASSLTGRKNIQYF. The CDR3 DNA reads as TGTGCCAGCAGCTTAACAGGCCGCAAAAACATTCAGTACTTC. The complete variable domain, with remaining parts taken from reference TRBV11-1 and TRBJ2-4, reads EAEVAQSPRYKITEKSQAVAFWCDPISGHATLYWYRQILGQGPELLVQFQDESVVDDSQLPKDRFSAERLKGVDSTLKIQPAELGDSAMYLCASSLTGRKNIQYFGAGTRLSVL.

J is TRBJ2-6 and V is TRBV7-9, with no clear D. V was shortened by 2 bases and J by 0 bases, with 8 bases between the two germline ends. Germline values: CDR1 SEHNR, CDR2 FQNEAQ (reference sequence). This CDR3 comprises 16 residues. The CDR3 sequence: CASSLRSPSGANVLTF. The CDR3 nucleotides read TGTGCCAGCAGCTTACGGAGCCCCTCTGGGGCCAACGTCCTGACTTTC.

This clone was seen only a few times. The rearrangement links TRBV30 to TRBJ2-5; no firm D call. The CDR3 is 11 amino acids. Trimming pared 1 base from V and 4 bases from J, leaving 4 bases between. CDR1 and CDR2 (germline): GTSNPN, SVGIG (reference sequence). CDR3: CAWSGGETQYF. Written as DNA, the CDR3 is TGTGCCTGGAGTGGTGGAGAGACCCAGTACTTC. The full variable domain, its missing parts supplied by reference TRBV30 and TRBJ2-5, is SQTIHQWPATLVQPVGSPLSLECTVEGTSNPNLYWYRQAAGRGLQLLFYSVGIGQISSEVPQNLSASRPQDRQFILSSKKLLLSDSGFYLCAWSGGETQYFGPGTRLLVL.

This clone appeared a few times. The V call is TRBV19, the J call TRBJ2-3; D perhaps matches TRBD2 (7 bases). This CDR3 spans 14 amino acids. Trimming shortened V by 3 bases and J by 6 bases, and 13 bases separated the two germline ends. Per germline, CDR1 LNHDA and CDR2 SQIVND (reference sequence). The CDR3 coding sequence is TGTGCCAGTAGTATTCAGGGAGGGGGTGATACGCAGTATTTT. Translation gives CASSIQGGGDTQYF.

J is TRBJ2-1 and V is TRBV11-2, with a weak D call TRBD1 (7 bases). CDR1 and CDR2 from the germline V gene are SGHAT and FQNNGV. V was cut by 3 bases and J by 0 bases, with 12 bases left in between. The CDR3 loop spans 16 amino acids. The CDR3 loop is CASSLAGGSSYNEQFF. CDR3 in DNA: TGTGCCAGCAGCTTGGCAGGGGGGAGCTCCTACAATGAGCAGTTCTTC.